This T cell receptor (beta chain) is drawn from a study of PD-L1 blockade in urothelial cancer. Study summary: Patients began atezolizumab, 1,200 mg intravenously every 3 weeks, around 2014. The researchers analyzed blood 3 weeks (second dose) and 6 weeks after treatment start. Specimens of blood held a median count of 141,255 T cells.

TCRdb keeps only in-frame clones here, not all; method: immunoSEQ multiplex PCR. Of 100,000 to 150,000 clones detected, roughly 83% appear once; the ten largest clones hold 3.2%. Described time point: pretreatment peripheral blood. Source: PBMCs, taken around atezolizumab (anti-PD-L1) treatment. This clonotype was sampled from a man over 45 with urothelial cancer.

The DNA of the CDR3 is TGTGCCAGCAGCCCCGGGACAGGCTATGCTGCCAAAAACATTCAGTACTTC. This translates into CASSPGTGYAAKNIQYF. The chain uses TRBV28 and TRBJ2-4, with 8 bases identical to TRBD1. After removal of 6 bases from V and 1 base from J, the junction contained 11 bases not matched to a gene. CDR3 length: 17 amino acids. Germline CDR1 reads MDHEN; CDR2 reads SYDVKM.